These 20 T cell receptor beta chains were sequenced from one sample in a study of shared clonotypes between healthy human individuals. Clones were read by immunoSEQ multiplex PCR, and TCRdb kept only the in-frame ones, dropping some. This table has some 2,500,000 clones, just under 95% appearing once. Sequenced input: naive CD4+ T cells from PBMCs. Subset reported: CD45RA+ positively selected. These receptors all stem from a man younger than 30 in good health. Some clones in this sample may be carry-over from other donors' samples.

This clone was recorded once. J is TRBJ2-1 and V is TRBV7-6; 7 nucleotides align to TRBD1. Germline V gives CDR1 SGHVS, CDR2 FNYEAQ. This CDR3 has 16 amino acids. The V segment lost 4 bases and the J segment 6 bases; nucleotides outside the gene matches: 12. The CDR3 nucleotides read TGTGCCAGCAGCTCCCCTATGGGGGACAGATTCAATGAGCAGTTCTTC. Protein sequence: CASSSPMGDRFNEQFF.

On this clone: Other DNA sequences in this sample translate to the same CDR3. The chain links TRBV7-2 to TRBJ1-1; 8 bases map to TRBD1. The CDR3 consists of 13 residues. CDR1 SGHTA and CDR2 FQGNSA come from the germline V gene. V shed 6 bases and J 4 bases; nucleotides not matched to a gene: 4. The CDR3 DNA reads TGTGCCAGCAGTTTTACAGGGGGCACTGAAGCTTTCTTT. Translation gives CASSFTGGTEAFF. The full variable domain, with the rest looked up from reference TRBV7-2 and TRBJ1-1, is GAGVSQSPSNKVTEKGKDVELRCDPISGHTALYWYRQSLGQGLEFLIYFQGNSAPDKSGLPSDRFSAERTGGSVSTLTIQRTQQEDSAVYLCASSFTGGTEAFFGQGTRLTVV.

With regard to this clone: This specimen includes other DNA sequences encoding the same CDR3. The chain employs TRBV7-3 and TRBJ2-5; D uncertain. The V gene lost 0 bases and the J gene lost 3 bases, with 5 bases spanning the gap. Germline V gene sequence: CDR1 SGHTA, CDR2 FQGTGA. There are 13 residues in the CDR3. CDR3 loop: CASSLTGKETQYF. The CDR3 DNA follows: TGTGCCAGCAGCTTAACAGGAAAAGAGACCCAGTACTTC.

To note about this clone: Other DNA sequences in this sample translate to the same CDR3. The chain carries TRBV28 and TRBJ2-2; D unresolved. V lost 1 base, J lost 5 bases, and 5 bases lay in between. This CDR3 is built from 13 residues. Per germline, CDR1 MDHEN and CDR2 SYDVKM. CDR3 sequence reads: CASSLSGTGELFF. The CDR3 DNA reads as TGTGCCAGCAGTTTATCTGGGACCGGGGAGCTGTTTTTT.

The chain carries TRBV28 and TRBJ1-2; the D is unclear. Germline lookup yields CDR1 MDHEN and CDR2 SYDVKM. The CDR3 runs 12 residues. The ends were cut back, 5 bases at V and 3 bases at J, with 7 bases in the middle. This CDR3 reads CASSGIYYGYTF. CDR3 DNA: TGTGCCAGCAGTGGGATTTACTATGGCTACACCTTC.

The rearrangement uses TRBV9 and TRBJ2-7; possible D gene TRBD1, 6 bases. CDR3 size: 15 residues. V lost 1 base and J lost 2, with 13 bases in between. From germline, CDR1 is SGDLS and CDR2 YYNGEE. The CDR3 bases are TGTGCCAGCAGCGTATCAACAGGGTTCGCCTACGAGCAGTACTTC. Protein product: CASSVSTGFAYEQYF.

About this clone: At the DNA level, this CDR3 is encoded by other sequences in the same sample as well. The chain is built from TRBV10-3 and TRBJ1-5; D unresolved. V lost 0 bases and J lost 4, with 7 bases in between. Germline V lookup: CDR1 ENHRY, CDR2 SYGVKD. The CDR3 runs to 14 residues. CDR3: CAISESGGNQPQHF. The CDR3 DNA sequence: TGTGCCATCAGTGAGTCCGGAGGAAATCAGCCCCAGCATTTT.

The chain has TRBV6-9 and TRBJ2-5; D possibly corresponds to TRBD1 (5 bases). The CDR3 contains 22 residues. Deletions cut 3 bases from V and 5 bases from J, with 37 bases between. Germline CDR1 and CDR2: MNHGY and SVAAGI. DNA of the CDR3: TGTGCCAGCAGTTACATACTCTCACGGTTAAGCAGGGTGGATGTTACTTCGGAGACCCAGTACTTC. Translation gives CASSYILSRLSRVDVTSETQYF.

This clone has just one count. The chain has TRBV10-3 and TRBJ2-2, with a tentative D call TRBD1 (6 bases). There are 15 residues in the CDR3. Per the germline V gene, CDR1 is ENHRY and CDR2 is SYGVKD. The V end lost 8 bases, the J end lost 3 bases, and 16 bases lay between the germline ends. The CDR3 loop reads CAILSGTTDTGELFF. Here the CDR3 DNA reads TGTGCCATCCTCTCCGGGACAACGGACACCGGGGAGCTGTTTTTT.

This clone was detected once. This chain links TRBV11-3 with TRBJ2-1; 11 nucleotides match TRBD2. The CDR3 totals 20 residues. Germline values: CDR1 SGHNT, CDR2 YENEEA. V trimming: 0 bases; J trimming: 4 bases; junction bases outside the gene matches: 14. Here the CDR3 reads CASSLDPDRGLAGGYNEQFF. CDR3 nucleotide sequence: TGTGCCAGCAGCTTAGATCCGGACAGGGGATTAGCGGGAGGGTACAATGAGCAGTTCTTC. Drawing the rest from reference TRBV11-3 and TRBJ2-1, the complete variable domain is EAGVVQSPRYKIIEKKQPVAFWCNPISGHNTLYWYLQNLGQGPELLIRYENEEAVDDSQLPKDRFSAERLKGVDSTLKIQPAELGDSAVYLCASSLDPDRGLAGGYNEQFFGPGTRLTVL.

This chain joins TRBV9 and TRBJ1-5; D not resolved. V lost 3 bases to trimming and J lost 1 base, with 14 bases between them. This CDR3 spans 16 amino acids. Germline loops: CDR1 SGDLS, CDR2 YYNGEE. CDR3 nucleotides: TGTGCCAGCAGCGAGATTAGGAGAGCCAGCAATCAGCCCCAGCATTTT. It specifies CASSEIRRASNQPQHF.

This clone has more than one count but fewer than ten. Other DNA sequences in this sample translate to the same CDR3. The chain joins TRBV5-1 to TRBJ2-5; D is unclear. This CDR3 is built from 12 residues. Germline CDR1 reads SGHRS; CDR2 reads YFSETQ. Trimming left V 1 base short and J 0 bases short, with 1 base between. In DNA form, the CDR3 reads TGCGCCAGCAGCTTGTACCAAGAGACCCAGTACTTC. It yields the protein CASSLYQETQYF.

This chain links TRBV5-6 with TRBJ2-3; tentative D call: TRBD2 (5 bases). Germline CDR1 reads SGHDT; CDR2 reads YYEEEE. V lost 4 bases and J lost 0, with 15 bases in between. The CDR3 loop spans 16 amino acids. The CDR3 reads CASSLVDWTSTDTQYF. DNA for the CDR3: TGTGCCAGCAGCCTGGTGGACTGGACGAGCACAGATACGCAGTATTTT.

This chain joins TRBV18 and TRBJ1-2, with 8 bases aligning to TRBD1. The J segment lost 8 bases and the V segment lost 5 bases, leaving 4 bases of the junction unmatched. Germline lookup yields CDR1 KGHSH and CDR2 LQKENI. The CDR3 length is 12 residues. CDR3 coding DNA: TGTGCCAGCTCAACGGGACAGGACGGCTACACCTTC. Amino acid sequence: CASSTGQDGYTF.

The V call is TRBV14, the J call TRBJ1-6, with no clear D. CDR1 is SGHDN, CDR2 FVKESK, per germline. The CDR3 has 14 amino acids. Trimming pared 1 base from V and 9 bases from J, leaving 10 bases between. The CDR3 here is CASSQGLSSSPLHF. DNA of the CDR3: TGTGCCAGCAGCCAAGGCTTAAGTAGTTCACCCCTCCACTTT.

CDR3 in amino acids: CASSYSQGANQPQHF. The CDR3 coding sequence is TGTGCCAGCAGTTACTCGCAGGGGGCGAATCAGCCCCAGCATTTT. This chain connects TRBV6-5 to TRBJ1-5, with 8 nucleotides matching TRBD1. Germline V CDR1 and CDR2: MNHEY, SVGAGI. V shed 0 bases and J 4 bases; nucleotides not matched to a gene: 2. The length of the CDR3 is 15 residues.

CDR3 coding DNA: TGTGCCAGCAGTTTCCGTGACAGGGATAACTACACCTTC. Its translation: CASSFRDRDNYTF. The chain links TRBV28 to TRBJ1-2; 7 nucleotides line up with TRBD1. Germline V gene data show CDR1 as MDHEN and CDR2 as SYDVKM. V was clipped by 3 bases and J by 10 bases; unmatched bases: 8. This CDR3 has 13 amino acids.

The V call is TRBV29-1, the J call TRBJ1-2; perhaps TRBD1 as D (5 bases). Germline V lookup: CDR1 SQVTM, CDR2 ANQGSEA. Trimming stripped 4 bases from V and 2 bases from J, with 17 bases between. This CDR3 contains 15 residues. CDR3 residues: CSVVGSVPGNYGYTF. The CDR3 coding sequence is TGCAGCGTTGTGGGTTCAGTTCCAGGGAACTATGGCTACACCTTC. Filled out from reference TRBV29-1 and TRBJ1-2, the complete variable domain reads SAVISQKPSRDICQRGTSLTIQCQVDSQVTMMFWYRQQPGQSLTLIATANQGSEATYESGFVIDKFPISRPNLTFSTLTVSNMSPEDSSIYLCSVVGSVPGNYGYTFGSGTRLTVV.

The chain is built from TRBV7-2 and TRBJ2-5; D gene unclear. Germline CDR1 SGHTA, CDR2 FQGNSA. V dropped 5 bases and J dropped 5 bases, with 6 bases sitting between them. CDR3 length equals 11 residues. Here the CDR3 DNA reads TGTGCCAGCAGCGTGTTCGAGACCCAGTACTTC. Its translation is CASSVFETQYF.

Written as DNA, the CDR3 is TGTGCCAGCAGCCAAGGGCAGGGCGGGACCCAGTACTTC. It is translated as CASSQGQGGTQYF. The chain has TRBV14 and TRBJ2-5, with a tentative D call TRBD1 (5 bases). The germline V gene encodes CDR1 SGHDN and CDR2 FVKESK. With 1 base removed from V and 7 bases from J, the gap between germline ends came to 10 bases. There are 13 residues in the CDR3.